This T cell receptor (beta chain) was profiled in a study of PD-L1 blockade in urothelial cancer. The overall study: The number of prior chemotherapy regimens per patient was 0 to 3. Findings and limits, study-wide: Lower than median blood TCR clonality before treatment predicted better survival.

Each patient contributed between 1 and 8 total time points of blood mononuclear cells, pretreatment and during treatment. This clone appeared a single time. Its antigen is undetermined. CDR3 length: 15 residues. V shed 5 bases and J shed 4 bases, with 17 bases lying between them. Germline V lookup: CDR1 MNHEY, CDR2 SMNVEV (reference sequence). Here immunoSEQ multiplex PCR was the method, and the copy in TCRdb shows in-frame clones only, minus some. The sample yields about 81,000 clones, 85% to 95% seen once. This receptor was taken from a man aged 55 to 70 with urothelial cancer. The sequences come from PBMCs, collected around atezolizumab (anti-PD-L1) treatment. The V gene is TRBV27, the J gene TRBJ2-5; possible D gene TRBD1, 5 bases. CDR3 nucleotides: TGTGCCAGCAGTCGGCAGGGCAGGGCCGCAGAGACCCAGTACTTC. Translated: CASSRQGRAAETQYF.